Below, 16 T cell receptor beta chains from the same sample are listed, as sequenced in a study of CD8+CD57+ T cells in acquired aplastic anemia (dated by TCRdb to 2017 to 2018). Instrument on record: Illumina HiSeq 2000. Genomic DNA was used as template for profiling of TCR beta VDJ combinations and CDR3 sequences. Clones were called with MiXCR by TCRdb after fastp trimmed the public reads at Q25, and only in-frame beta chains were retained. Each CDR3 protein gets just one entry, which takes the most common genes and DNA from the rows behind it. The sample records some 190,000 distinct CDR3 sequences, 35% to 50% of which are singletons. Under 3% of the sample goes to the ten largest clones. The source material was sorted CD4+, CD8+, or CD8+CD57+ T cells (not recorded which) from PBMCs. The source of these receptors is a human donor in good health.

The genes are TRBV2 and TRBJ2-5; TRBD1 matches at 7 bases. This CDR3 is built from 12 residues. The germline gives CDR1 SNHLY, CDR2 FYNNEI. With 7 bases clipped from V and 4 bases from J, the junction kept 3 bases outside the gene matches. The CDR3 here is CASTRQGETQYF. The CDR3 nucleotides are TGTGCCAGCACAAGACAGGGAGAGACCCAGTACTTC.

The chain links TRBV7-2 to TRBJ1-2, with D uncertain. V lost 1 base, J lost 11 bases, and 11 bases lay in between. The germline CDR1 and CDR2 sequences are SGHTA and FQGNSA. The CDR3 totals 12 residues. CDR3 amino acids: CASSLVAKPYTF. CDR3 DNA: TGTGCCAGCAGCTTAGTTGCCAAACCGTACACCTTC.

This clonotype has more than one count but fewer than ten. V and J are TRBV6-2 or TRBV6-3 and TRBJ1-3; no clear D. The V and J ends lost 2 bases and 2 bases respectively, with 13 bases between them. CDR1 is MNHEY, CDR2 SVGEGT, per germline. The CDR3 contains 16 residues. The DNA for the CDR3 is TGTGCCAGCAGTTACCCCGGGCTTCTGGCTGGAAACACCATATATTTT. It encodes CASSYPGLLAGNTIYF.

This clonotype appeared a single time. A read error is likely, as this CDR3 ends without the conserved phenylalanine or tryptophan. For the CDR3, the DNA is TGTGCCAGCAAGCGGGAGGTTTGGGAGCAGTACTCC. It yields the protein CASKREVWEQYS. The chain employs TRBV2 and TRBJ2-7, with 9 bases matching TRBD2. Germline loops: CDR1 SNHLY, CDR2 FYNNEI. V shed 7 bases and J 7 bases; nucleotides not matched to a gene: 5. The CDR3 is made up of 12 amino acids.

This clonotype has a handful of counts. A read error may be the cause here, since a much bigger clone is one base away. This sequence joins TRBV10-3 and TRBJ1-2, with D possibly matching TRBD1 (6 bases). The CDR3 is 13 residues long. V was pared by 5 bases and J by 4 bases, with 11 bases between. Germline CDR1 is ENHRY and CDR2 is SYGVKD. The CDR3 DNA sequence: TGTGCCATCAGTACGAGGGACACCTATGGCTACACCTTC. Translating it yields CAISTRDTYGYTF.

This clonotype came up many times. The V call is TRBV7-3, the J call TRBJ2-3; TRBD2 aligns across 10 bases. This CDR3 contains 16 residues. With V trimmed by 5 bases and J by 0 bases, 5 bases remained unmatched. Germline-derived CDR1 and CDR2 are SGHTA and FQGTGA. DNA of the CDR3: TGTGCCAGCAGCCCGGCGACTAGCGGGAGCACAGATACGCAGTATTTT. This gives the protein CASSPATSGSTDTQYF.

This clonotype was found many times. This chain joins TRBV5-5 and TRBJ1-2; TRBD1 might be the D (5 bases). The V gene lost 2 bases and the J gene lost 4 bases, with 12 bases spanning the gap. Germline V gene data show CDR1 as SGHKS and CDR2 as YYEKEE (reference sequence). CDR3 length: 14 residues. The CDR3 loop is CASSLGADSYGYTF. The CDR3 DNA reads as TGTGCCAGCAGCTTAGGGGCAGACTCCTATGGCTACACCTTC.

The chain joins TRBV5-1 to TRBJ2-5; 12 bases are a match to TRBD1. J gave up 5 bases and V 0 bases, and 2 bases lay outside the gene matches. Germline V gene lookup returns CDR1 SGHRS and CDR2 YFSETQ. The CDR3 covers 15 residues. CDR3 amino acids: CASSLVGTGGETQYF. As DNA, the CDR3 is TGCGCCAGCAGCTTGGTTGGGACAGGGGGCGAGACCCAGTACTTC.

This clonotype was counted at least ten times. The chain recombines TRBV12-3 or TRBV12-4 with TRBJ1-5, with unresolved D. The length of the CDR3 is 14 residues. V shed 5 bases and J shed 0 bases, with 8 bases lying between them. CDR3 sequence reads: CASSPINSNQPQHF. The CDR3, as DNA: TGTGCCAGCAGTCCCATTAATAGCAATCAGCCCCAGCATTTT.

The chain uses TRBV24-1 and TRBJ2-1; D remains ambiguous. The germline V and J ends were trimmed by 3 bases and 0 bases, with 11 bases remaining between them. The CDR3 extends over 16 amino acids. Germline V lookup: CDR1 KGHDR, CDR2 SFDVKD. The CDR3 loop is CATSDLPDRSYNEQFF. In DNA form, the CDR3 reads TGTGCCACCAGTGATCTCCCCGACCGCTCCTACAATGAGCAGTTCTTC.

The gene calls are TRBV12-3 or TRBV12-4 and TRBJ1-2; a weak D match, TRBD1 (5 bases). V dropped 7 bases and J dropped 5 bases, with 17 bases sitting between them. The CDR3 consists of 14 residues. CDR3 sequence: CASTPGMGTYGYTF. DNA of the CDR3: TGTGCCAGCACTCCGGGCATGGGGACTTATGGCTACACCTTC.

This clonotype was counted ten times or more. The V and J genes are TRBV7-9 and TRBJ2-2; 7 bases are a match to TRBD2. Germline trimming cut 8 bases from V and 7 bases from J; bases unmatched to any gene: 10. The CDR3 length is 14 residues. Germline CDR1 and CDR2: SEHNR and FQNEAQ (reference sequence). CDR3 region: CASVIAGVNGELFF. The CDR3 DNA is TGTGCCAGCGTAATTGCGGGAGTTAACGGGGAGCTGTTTTTT.

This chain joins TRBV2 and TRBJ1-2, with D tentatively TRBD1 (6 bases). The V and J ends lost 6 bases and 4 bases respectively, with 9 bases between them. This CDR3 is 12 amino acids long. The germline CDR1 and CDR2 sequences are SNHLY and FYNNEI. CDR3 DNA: TGTGCCAGCAGAGTAGGGGGCTATGGCTACACCTTC. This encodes CASRVGGYGYTF.

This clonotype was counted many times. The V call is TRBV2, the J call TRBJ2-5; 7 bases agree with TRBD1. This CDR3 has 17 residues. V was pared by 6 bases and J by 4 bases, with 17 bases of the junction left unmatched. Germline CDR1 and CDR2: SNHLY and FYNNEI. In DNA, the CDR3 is TGTGCCAGCAGCTTAGGGCCCCCAGCGACAGGGTTAGAGACCCAGTACTTC. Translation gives CASSLGPPATGLETQYF.

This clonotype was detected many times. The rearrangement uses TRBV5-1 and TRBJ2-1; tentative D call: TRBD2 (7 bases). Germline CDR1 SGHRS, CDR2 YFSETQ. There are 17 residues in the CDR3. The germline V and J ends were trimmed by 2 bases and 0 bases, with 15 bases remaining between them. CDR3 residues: CASSLRGEGLSYNEQFF. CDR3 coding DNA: TGCGCCAGCAGCTTAAGGGGGGAGGGGCTCTCCTACAATGAGCAGTTCTTC.

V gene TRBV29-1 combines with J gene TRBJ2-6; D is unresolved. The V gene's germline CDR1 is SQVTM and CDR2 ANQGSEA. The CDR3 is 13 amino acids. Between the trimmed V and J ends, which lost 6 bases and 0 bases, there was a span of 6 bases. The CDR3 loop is CSVSYSGANVLTF. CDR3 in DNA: TGCAGCGTATCTTACTCTGGGGCCAACGTCCTGACTTTC.